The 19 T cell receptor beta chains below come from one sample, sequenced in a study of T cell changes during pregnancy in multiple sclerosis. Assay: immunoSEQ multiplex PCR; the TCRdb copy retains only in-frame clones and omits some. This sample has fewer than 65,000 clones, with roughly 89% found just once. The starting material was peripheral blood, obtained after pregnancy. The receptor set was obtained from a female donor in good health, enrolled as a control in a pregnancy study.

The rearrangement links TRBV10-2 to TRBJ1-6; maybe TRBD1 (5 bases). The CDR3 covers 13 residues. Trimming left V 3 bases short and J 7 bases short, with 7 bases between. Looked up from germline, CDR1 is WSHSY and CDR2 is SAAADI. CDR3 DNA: TGCGCCAGCAGTGACAGGGAAAATTCACCCCTCCACTTT. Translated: CASSDRENSPLHF.

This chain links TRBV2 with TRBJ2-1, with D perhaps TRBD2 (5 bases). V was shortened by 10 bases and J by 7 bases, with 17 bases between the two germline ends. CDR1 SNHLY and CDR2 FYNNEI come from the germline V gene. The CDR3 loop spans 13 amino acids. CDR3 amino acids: CATTIAGFNEQFF. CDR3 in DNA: TGTGCCACGACTATCGCGGGCTTTAATGAGCAGTTCTTC.

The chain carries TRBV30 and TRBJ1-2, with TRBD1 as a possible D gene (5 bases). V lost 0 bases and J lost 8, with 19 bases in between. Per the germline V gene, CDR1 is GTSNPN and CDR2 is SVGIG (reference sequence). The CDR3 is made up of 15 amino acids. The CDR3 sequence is CAWSVSLHGGGGYTF. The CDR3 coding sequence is TGTGCCTGGAGTGTATCCCTCCACGGGGGAGGCGGCTACACCTTC.

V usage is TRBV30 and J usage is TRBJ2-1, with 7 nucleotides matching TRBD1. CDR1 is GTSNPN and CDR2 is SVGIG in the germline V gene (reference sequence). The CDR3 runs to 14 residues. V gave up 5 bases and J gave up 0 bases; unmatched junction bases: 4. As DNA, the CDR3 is TGTGCCTGGCATAGGACAGGCTCCTACAATGAGCAGTTCTTC. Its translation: CAWHRTGSYNEQFF.

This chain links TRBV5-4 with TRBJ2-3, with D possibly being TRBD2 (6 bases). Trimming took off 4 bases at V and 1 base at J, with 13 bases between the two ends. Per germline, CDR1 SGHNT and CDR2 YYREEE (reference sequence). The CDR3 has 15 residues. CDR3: CASSRQGGGTDTQYF. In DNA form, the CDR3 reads TGTGCCAGCAGCCGCCAGGGCGGGGGCACAGATACGCAGTATTTT. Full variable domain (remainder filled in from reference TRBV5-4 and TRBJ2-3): ETGVTQSPTHLIKTRGQQVTLRCSSQSGHNTVSWYQQALGQGPQFIFQYYREEENGRGNFPPRFSGLQFPNYSSELNVNALELDDSALYLCASSRQGGGTDTQYFGPGTRLTVL.

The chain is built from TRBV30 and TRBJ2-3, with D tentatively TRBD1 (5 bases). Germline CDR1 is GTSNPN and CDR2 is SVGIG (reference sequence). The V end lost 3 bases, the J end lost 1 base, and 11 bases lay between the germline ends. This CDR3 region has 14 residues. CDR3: CAWRLQARTDTQYF. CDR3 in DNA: TGTGCCTGGAGGTTACAGGCACGCACAGATACGCAGTATTTT.

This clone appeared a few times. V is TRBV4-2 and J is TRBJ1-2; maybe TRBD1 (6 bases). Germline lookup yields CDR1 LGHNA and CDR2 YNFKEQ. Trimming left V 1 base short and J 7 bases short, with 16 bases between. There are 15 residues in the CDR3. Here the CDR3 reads CASSQVRGAGGGYTF. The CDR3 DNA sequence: TGTGCCAGCAGCCAAGTTCGGGGGGCCGGCGGTGGCTACACCTTC.

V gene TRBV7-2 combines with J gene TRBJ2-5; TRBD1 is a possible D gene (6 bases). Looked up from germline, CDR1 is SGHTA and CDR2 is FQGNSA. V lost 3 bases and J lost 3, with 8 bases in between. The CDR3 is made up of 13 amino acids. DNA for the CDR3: TGTGCCAGCAGCTTCGCAGGGGAAGAGACCCAGTACTTC. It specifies CASSFAGEETQYF.

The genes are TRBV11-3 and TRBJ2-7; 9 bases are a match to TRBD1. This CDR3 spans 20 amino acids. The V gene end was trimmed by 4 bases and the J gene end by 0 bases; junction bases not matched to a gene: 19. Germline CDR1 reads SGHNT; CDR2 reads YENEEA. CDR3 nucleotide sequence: TGTGCCAGCAGCTCCGGTAGGCCGGGACAGGGTTTTTCAAGCTCCTACGAGCAGTACTTC. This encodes CASSSGRPGQGFSSSYEQYF.

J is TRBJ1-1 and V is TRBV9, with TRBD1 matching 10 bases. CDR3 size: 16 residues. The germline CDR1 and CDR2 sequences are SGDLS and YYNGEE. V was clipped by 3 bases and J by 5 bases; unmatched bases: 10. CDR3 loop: CASSDSRTGGGTEAFF. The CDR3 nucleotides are TGTGCCAGCAGCGATTCAAGGACAGGGGGGGGTACTGAAGCTTTCTTT. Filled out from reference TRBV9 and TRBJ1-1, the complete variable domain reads DSGVTQTPKHLITATGQRVTLRCSPRSGDLSVYWYQQSLDQGLQFLIQYYNGEERAKGNILERFSAQQFPDLHSELNLSSLELGDSALYFCASSDSRTGGGTEAFFGQGTRLTVV.

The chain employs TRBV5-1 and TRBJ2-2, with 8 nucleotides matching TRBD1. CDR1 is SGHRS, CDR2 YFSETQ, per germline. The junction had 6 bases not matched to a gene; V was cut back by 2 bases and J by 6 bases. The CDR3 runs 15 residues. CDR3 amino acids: CASSLQGDPAGELFF. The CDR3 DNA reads TGCGCCAGCAGCTTACAGGGGGATCCGGCCGGGGAGCTGTTTTTT.

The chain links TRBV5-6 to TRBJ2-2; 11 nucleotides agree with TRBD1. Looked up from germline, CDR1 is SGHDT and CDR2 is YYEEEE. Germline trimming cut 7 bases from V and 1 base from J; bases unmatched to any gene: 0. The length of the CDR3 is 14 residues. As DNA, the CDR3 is TGTGCCAGCGGGACAGGGGGGAACACCGGGGAGCTGTTTTTT. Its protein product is CASGTGGNTGELFF.

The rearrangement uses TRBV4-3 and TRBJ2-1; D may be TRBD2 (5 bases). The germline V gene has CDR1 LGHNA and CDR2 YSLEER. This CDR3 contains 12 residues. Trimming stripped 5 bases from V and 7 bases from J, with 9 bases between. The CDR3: CASSGDYNEQFF. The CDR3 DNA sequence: TGCGCCAGCAGCGGAGACTATAATGAGCAGTTCTTC.

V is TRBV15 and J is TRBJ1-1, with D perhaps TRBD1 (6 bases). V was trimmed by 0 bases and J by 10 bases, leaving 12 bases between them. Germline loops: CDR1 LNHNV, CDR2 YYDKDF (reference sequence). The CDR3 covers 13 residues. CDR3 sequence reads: CATSRDSGQSAFF. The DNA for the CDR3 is TGTGCCACCAGCAGAGATTCCGGACAGTCAGCTTTCTTT.

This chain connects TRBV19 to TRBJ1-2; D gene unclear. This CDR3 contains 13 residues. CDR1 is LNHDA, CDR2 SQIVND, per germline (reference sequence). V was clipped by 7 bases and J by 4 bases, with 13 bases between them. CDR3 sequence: CASTWVRGYGYTF. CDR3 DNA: TGTGCCAGTACATGGGTTAGAGGCTATGGCTACACCTTC.

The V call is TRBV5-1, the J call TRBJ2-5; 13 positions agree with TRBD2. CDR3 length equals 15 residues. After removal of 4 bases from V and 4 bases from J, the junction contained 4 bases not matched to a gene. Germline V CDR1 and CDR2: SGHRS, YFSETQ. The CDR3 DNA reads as TGCGCCAGCAGCCCTGGACTAGCGGGGGTAGAGACCCAGTACTTC. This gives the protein CASSPGLAGVETQYF.

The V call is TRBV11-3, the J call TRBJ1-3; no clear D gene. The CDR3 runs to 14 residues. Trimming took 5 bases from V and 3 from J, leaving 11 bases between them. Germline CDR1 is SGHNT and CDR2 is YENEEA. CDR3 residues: CASSGEAVGNTIYF. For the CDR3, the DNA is TGTGCCAGCAGCGGGGAGGCTGTTGGAAACACCATATATTTT.

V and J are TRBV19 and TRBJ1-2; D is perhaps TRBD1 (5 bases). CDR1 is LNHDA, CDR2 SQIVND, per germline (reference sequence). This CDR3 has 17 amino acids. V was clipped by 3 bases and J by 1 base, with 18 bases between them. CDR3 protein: CASSIRQGGKINYGYTF. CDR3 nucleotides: TGTGCCAGTAGTATCCGCCAGGGTGGGAAAATTAACTATGGCTACACCTTC.

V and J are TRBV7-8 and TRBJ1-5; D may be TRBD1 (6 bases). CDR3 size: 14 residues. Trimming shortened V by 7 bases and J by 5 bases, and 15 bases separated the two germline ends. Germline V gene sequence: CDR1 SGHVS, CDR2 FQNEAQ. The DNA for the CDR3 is TGTGCCAGCACCGACGCAGGGGACCATCAGCCCCAGCATTTT. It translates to CASTDAGDHQPQHF.